Sequencing of this T cell receptor (beta chain) was carried out in a study of shared clonotypes between healthy human individuals. Nashville, Tennessee was home to all donors, each a Caucasian adult. Researchers drew on about 90 million PBMCs for genomic DNA from unsorted samples. Replicate PCRs for unsorted PBMC used roughly 320 ng DNA (approximately 30,000 T cell genomes). Assay used: immunoSEQ multiplex PCR; TCRdb lists only in-frame clones, some missing. The data contain 450,000 or so clones, approximately 71% of them seen just once; the ten biggest clones take up 12%. V lost 3 bases and J lost 4; bases outside the gene matches: 4. Germline V CDR1 and CDR2: SGHTA, FQGNSA. CDR3 length: 15 amino acids.

This receptor was obtained from a woman aged 40 to 50 in good health. Some clones in this sample may be carry-over from other donors' samples. The rearrangement links TRBV7-2 to TRBJ2-1, with TRBD2 matching over 9 bases. The sample was PBMCs. CDR3 in DNA: TGTGCCAGCAGCTTTGGACTAGCGTATTACAATGAGCAGTTCTTC. This codes for CASSFGLAYYNEQFF.